This T cell receptor (beta chain) was profiled in a study of blood T cell repertoires in COVID-19. About the research overall: Acute and convalescent COVID-19 samples came from the United States, Italy and Spain.

The CDR3 consists of 16 residues. J gave up 0 bases and V 5 bases, and 8 bases lay outside the gene matches. CDR1 and CDR2 (germline): MNHNY, SVGAGI (reference sequence). Per the original methods: Estimated nucleated cell counts came from reference gene primer amplification. Assay used: immunoSEQ multiplex PCR; TCRdb lists only in-frame clones, some missing. The DNA was the basis for D and trimming; V, J and clone size are from that table. The sample contains 140,000 to 150,000 clones, roughly 77% of which appear only once. The sample taken for sequencing was peripheral blood. The V gene is TRBV6-6, the J gene TRBJ2-7; 9 nucleotides match TRBD1. This sequence originates from a man in his 60s with acute or convalescent COVID-19. CDR3: CASSNRDRVLSYEQYF. The CDR3 coding sequence is TGTGCCAGCAGTAACCGGGACAGGGTCCTCTCCTACGAGCAGTACTTC.